This T cell receptor beta chain was documented in a study of cytomegalovirus exposure and HLA in healthy donors. The CDR3 contains 14 residues. The J segment lost 2 bases and the V segment lost 1 base, leaving 3 bases of the junction unmatched. CDR1 and CDR2 (germline): SGHRS, YFSETQ. Study findings and constraints: A later analysis by the authors found several of the most significant clusters apparently linked to common viral pathogens. Later analysis demonstrated an association between a missense DCLRE1C variant and TCR beta V- and J-gene trimming. Rarity marked most TCR sequences, yet some public TCRs occurred in many donors.

As to this clone: Antigen unknown.

The PCR contained 60 Vbeta and 13 Jbeta primers. Original processing notes: In a later analysis, some 11 million of about 80 million unique beta chains occurred in at least two donors. Assay used: immunoSEQ multiplex PCR; TCRdb lists only in-frame clones, some missing. V, J and clone size derive from that table, while D and trimming were established from the DNA sequence. The data hold more than 140,000 clones, with around 80% observed a single time. The J gene is TRBJ2-7, the V gene TRBV5-1; TRBD1 agrees at 7 bases. This clonotype originated in a woman between 40 and 55 years old in good health and CMV-seronegative. What was sequenced was PBMCs. The CDR3 nucleotides read TGCGCCAGCAGCTTGACAGGGGATGCCTACGAGCAGTACTTC. Translating gives CASSLTGDAYEQYF.